Sequencing of this TCR beta chain was carried out in a study of somatic mutations in cytotoxic T cells in rheumatoid arthritis. Study in general: There were some V beta antibody-stained T-cell populations flow-sorted at nearly 100% purity, and these included V beta1+ cells sequenced for TCRB.

Regarding the study as a whole: The slightly lower representation of TRBV07 among rheumatoid arthritis patients did not undergo correction for multiple comparisons. Age-dependent increases in CD8+ clonality occurred in rheumatoid arthritis patients but not in healthy controls.

Clones were sequenced by immunoSEQ multiplex PCR, and TCRdb holds only the in-frame ones, with some missing. The sample consists of roughly 5,500 clones, roughly 82% of them appearing once. The CDR3 totals 16 residues. In germline, CDR1 is SGDLS, CDR2 YYNGEE. V was pared by 0 bases and J by 0 bases, with 4 bases of the junction left unmatched. Separation of CD4+ and CD8+ cells was performed by positive magnetic bead selection, and purity was verified by flow cytometry. A note on this clone: Its antigen remains unknown. At the DNA level, this CDR3 is encoded by other sequences in the same sample as well.

Sequenced input: CD8+ T cells sorted from blood. The chain has TRBV9 and TRBJ2-3; the match to TRBD2 covers 7 bases. The TCR originated in a woman in her forties or fifties with rheumatoid arthritis. CDR3 protein: CASSVGDSGSTDTQYF. For the CDR3, the DNA is TGTGCCAGCAGCGTAGGCGATAGCGGGAGCACAGATACGCAGTATTTT. The complete variable domain, with remaining parts taken from reference TRBV9 and TRBJ2-3, reads DSGVTQTPKHLITATGQRVTLRCSPRSGDLSVYWYQQSLDQGLQFLIQYYNGEERAKGNILERFSAQQFPDLHSELNLSSLELGDSALYFCASSVGDSGSTDTQYFGPGTRLTVL.